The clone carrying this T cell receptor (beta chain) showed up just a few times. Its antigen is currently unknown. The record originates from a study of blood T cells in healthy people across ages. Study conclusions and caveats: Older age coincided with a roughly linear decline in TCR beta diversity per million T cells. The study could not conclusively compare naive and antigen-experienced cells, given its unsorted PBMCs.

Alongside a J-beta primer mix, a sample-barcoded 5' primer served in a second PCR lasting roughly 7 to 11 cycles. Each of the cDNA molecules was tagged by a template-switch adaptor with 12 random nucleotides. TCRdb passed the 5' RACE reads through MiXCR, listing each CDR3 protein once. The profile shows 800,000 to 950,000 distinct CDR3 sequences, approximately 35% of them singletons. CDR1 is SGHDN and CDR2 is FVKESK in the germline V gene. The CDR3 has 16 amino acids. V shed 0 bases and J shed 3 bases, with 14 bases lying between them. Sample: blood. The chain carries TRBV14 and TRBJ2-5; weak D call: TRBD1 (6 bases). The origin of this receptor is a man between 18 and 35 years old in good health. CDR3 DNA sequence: TGTGCCAGCAGCCAAGATCGGCTGGACAGAGAAGAGACCCAGTACTTC. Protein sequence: CASSQDRLDREETQYF.